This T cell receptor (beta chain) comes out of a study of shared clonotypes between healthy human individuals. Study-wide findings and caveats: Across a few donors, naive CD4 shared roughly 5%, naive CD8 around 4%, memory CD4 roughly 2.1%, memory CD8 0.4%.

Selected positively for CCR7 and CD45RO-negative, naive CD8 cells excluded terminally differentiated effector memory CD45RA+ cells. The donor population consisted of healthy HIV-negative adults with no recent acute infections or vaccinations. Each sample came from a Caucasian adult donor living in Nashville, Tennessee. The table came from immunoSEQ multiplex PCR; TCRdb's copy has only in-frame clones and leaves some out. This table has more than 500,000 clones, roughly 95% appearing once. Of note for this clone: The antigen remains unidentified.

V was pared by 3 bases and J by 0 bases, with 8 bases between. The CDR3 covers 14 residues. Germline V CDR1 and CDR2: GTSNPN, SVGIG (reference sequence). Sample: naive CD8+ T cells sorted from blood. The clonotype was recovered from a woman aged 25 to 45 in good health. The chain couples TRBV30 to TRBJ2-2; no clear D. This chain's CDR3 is CAWRTWSNTGELFF. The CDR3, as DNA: TGTGCCTGGAGGACATGGTCGAACACCGGGGAGCTGTTTTTT.